This entry lists 15 T cell receptor beta chains sequenced from one sample in a study of neurological immune-mediated disorders. TCRdb processed the 5' RACE reads anew with MiXCR; each CDR3 protein has one entry. The repertoire consists of about 57,000 distinct CDR3 sequences, with roughly 12% occurring once and the leading ten covering roughly 10%. Sequenced input: PBMCs. All receptors come from a woman aged 55-69 years with HTLV-1-associated myelopathy (HAM/TSP).

The rearrangement joins TRBV5-1 to TRBJ2-1; 9 positions match TRBD2. Germline CDR1 SGHRS, CDR2 YFSETQ. V lost 0 bases and J lost 1; bases outside the gene matches: 11. CDR3 size: 19 residues. The CDR3 nucleotides read TGCGCCAGCAGCTTGGCCGAGACTAGCGGTCCCTTTTCCTACAATGAGCAGTTCTTC. It yields the protein CASSLAETSGPFSYNEQFF.

This clonotype was recorded many times. This chain joins TRBV28 and TRBJ2-5, with 8 positions matching TRBD2. Germline loops: CDR1 MDHEN, CDR2 SYDVKM. CDR3 size: 15 residues. After removal of 6 bases from V and 5 bases from J, the junction contained 11 bases not matched to a gene. CDR3 protein: CASSPGRTSRETQYF. In DNA, the CDR3 is TGTGCCAGCAGCCCAGGGCGGACTAGCCGTGAGACCCAGTACTTC. Complete variable domain (other parts from reference TRBV28 and TRBJ2-5): DVKVTQSSRYLVKRTGEKVFLECVQDMDHENMFWYRQDPGLGLRLIYFSYDVKMKEKGDIPEGYSVSREKKERFSLILESASTNQTSMYLCASSPGRTSRETQYFGPGTRLLVL.

This clonotype occurred many times. This chain connects TRBV2 to TRBJ2-7; the D is unclear. Trimming pared 7 bases from V and 1 base from J, leaving 11 bases between. Germline loops: CDR1 SNHLY, CDR2 FYNNEI. The CDR3 totals 13 residues. CDR3 in amino acids: CASKGSLSYEQYF. DNA for the CDR3: TGTGCCAGCAAGGGCTCCCTTTCCTACGAGCAGTACTTC.

This chain links TRBV20-1 with TRBJ2-7; 11 bases are shared with TRBD2. The V segment lost 3 bases and the J segment 5 bases; nucleotides outside the gene matches: 3. Germline CDR1 and CDR2: DFQATT and SNEGSKA (reference sequence). This CDR3 comprises 13 residues. The CDR3 spells CSARRLAGNEQYF. CDR3 in DNA: TGCAGTGCTAGGAGACTAGCGGGAAACGAGCAGTACTTC.

Ten or more counts support this clonotype. CDR3: CSARAWDGTSGRARADTQYF. The CDR3 coding sequence is TGCAGTGCTAGAGCGTGGGATGGGACTAGCGGGAGGGCCAGGGCAGATACGCAGTATTTT. This sequence joins TRBV20-1 and TRBJ2-3; 16 bases agree with TRBD2. CDR3 length equals 20 residues. Trimming took 1 base from V and 4 from J; bases not matched to a gene: 14. Germline lookup yields CDR1 DFQATT and CDR2 SNEGSKA (reference sequence).

This clonotype came up many times. The rearrangement joins TRBV12-3 or TRBV12-4 to TRBJ1-1; D may be TRBD1 (6 bases). CDR3 length equals 16 residues. Trimming took 3 bases from V and 4 from J, leaving 18 bases between them. CDR3 residues: CASSFARGRGPTEAFF. Here the CDR3 DNA reads TGTGCCAGCAGTTTCGCCAGGGGCAGGGGACCCACTGAAGCTTTCTTT.

This sequence joins TRBV27 and TRBJ2-1; D is possibly TRBD2 (6 bases). The CDR3 loop spans 17 amino acids. CDR1 MNHEY and CDR2 SMNVEV come from the germline V gene (reference sequence). V was pared by 6 bases and J by 1 base, with 19 bases between. CDR3 region: CASSLWATSRSYNEQFF. In DNA, the CDR3 is TGTGCCAGCAGCCTATGGGCGACTAGTCGGTCCTACAATGAGCAGTTCTTC.

Of note for this clonotype: One end of the junction varies from germline; a read error may be responsible. The V gene is TRBV6-6, the J gene TRBJ2-5; 8 bases fit TRBD1. The CDR3 contains 14 residues. In germline, CDR1 is MNHNY, CDR2 SVGAGI (reference sequence). In nucleotides, the CDR3 is TGTGTCAGCAGTTTCCCAGGGGGCAGGGAGACCCAGTACTTC. It specifies CVSSFPGGRETQYF.

This clonotype occurred many times. The CDR3 loop reads CASSPGLAGALRGTGELFF. In DNA, the CDR3 is TGCGCCAGCAGCCCTGGACTAGCGGGAGCCCTCCGAGGAACCGGGGAGCTGTTTTTT. The V and J genes are TRBV5-1 and TRBJ2-2; 13 bases are shared with TRBD2. The germline V gene encodes CDR1 SGHRS and CDR2 YFSETQ. CDR3 size: 19 residues. V was pared by 4 bases and J by 5 bases, with 14 bases of the junction left unmatched.

About this clonotype: A much larger clone is a single base away; this may be a read error. V is TRBV11-2 and J is TRBJ2-1; 7 bases agree with TRBD2. This CDR3 is 17 amino acids long. Germline CDR1 SGHAT, CDR2 FQNNGV. The CDR3 nucleotides read TGTGCCATCAGCCACCTAGGGGCGGGAGCGACTGCCAATGAGCAGTTCTTC. Translating gives CAISHLGAGATANEQFF.

This clonotype came up many times. The genes are TRBV12-3 or TRBV12-4 and TRBJ2-2; no clear D gene. Between the trimmed V and J ends, which lost 8 bases and 5 bases, there was a span of 6 bases. The length of the CDR3 is 11 residues. In DNA form, the CDR3 reads TGTGCCAGCGGATATACCGGGGAGCTGTTTTTT. Protein product: CASGYTGELFF.

The rearrangement links TRBV29-1 to TRBJ2-3; TRBD1 agrees at 8 bases. Germline V lookup: CDR1 SQVTM, CDR2 ANQGSEA. The CDR3 has 13 residues. Trimming cost V 8 bases and J 3 bases; bases outside gene matches: 7. The CDR3, as DNA: TGCAGCTCCCGACAGGGGTCAACAGATACGCAGTATTTT. Translated: CSSRQGSTDTQYF.

This clonotype showed up many times. This sequence joins TRBV12-3 or TRBV12-4 and TRBJ1-6; D may be TRBD1 (6 bases). CDR3 length: 13 residues. Trimming removed 7 bases at V and 7 bases at J, with 11 bases between. The CDR3 bases are TGTGCCAGCACCGTAACAGGGAATTCACCCCTCCACTTT. Protein: CASTVTGNSPLHF.

The sample holds many counts of this clonotype. The CDR3 DNA follows: TGTGCCAGCAGCGTAGGCGCCGGAGGGTCGAATGAGCAGTTCTTC. Translation gives CASSVGAGGSNEQFF. V usage is TRBV9 and J usage is TRBJ2-1, with a weak D call TRBD2 (6 bases). V lost 0 bases, J lost 7 bases, and 14 bases lay in between. Germline lookup yields CDR1 SGDLS and CDR2 YYNGEE. This CDR3 comprises 15 residues.

CDR3 in DNA: TGTGCCAGCAGTTACTCTACAAGCGGGAGGCTTAAGAAAGAGACCCAGTACTTC. It yields the protein CASSYSTSGRLKKETQYF. This chain connects TRBV6-6 to TRBJ2-5, with 9 bases fitting TRBD2. After removal of 0 bases from V and 3 bases from J, the junction contained 11 bases not matched to a gene. CDR1 is MNHNY, CDR2 SVGAGI, per germline (reference sequence). The CDR3 loop spans 18 amino acids.